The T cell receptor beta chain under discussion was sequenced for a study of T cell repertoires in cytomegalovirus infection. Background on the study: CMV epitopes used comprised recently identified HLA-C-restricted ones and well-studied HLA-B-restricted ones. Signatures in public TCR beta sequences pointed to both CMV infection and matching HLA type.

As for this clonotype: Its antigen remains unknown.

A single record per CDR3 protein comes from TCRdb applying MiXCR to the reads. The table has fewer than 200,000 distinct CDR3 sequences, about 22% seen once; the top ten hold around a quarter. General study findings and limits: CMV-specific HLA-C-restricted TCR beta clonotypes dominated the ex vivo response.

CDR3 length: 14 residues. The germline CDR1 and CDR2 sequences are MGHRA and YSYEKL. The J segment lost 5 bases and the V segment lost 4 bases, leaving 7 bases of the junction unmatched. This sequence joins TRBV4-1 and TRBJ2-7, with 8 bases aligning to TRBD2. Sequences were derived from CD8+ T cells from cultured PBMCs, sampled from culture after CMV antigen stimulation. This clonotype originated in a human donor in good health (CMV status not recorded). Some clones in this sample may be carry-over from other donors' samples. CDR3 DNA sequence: TGCGCCAGCAGCCGGGGACTAGAATTTGACGAGCAGTACTTC. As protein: CASSRGLEFDEQYF.